This TCR beta chain was sequenced for a study of radiotherapy plus CTLA-4 blockade in lung cancer. Assay used: immunoSEQ multiplex PCR; TCRdb lists only in-frame clones, some missing. The sample records tens of thousands of clones, approximately 85% being singletons. Points on this clone: Its target is not known.

This CDR3 spans 13 amino acids. The V end lost 5 bases, the J end lost 7 bases, and 14 bases lay between the germline ends. From germline, CDR1 is SGHAT and CDR2 FQNNGV. Study-wide results and limits: There was expansion of tumor-derived TCR clones in blood after radiotherapy plus ipilimumab.

This chain links TRBV11-2 with TRBJ1-2, with D possibly TRBD1 on 5 matching bases. The material sequenced was peripheral blood, taken from a patient treated with radiotherapy plus ipilimumab. This receptor was taken from a human donor with non-small cell lung cancer whose response to radiotherapy plus ipilimumab could not be evaluated. The CDR3 here is CASSQPGEGGYTF. CDR3 sequence (DNA): TGTGCCAGCAGCCAGCCGGGGGAGGGTGGCTACACCTTC.